This passage covers 11 T cell receptor beta chains from one sample sequenced in a study of T cell changes during pregnancy in multiple sclerosis. Profiled with immunoSEQ multiplex PCR; TCRdb holds only in-frame clones, not every one. This sample has 50,000 to 70,000 clones; roughly 92% occur once, and the top ten carry 1.4%. The sample in question was peripheral blood, obtained in the second trimester of pregnancy. These receptors came from a female donor with multiple sclerosis, enrolled in a pregnancy study.

The chain combines TRBV9 with TRBJ2-7, with 10 bases fitting TRBD1. Per the germline V gene, CDR1 is SGDLS and CDR2 is YYNGEE. This CDR3 has 15 amino acids. Trimming removed 3 bases from V and 3 bases from J; junction bases left unmatched: 6. The CDR3 DNA reads as TGTGCCAGCAGCGCCCGGGACAGGGGTAACTACGAGCAGTACTTC. This encodes CASSARDRGNYEQYF.

This rearrangement joins TRBV7-2 to TRBJ2-3, with D perhaps matching TRBD2 (6 bases). CDR3 length: 13 residues. Germline CDR1 is SGHTA and CDR2 is FQGNSA. V lost 1 base, J lost 6 bases, and 8 bases lay in between. The CDR3 here is CASSLGLADTQYF. In DNA form, the CDR3 reads TGTGCCAGCAGCTTAGGGCTAGCGGATACGCAGTATTTT.

The chain carries TRBV6-1 and TRBJ1-2; tentatively, D is TRBD1 (6 bases). Trimming left V 11 bases short and J 8 bases short, with 21 bases between. The CDR3 has 13 amino acids. CDR1 is MNHNS, CDR2 SASEGT, per germline. Here the CDR3 reads CAAAFGGPGGYTF. CDR3 DNA sequence: TGTGCCGCAGCCTTTGGGGGCCCAGGAGGCTACACCTTC.

The rearrangement joins TRBV18 to TRBJ1-1; D gene uncertain. Germline lookup yields CDR1 KGHSH and CDR2 LQKENI. The CDR3 is made up of 13 amino acids. Trimming removed 2 bases at V and 5 bases at J, with 9 bases between. The CDR3 here is CASSPDLETEAFF. The CDR3 DNA reads as TGTGCCAGCTCACCAGATTTGGAGACTGAAGCTTTCTTT.

The chain has TRBV28 and TRBJ2-7, with TRBD1 identical over 9 bases. CDR1 MDHEN and CDR2 SYDVKM come from the germline V gene. There are 16 residues in the CDR3. V was clipped by 1 base and J by 0 bases; unmatched bases: 4. The CDR3 protein is CASSLSGTGLSYEQYF. The CDR3, as DNA: TGTGCCAGCAGTTTATCCGGGACAGGGCTCTCCTACGAGCAGTACTTC.

The chain is built from TRBV18 and TRBJ1-1; possible D gene TRBD1, 6 bases. Germline CDR1 and CDR2: KGHSH and LQKENI. The CDR3 runs 15 residues. Trimming removed 1 base from V and 7 bases from J, with 16 bases in between. CDR3 DNA sequence: TGTGCCAGCTCACCACGCAGGGGCCCCGAAGGTGAAGCTTTCTTT. Residues: CASSPRRGPEGEAFF. Full variable domain (outside the CDR3, taken from reference TRBV18 and TRBJ1-1): NAGVMQNPRHLVRRRGQEARLRCSPMKGHSHVYWYRQLPEEGLKFMVYLQKENIIDESGMPKERFSAEFPKEGPSILRIQQVVRGDSAAYFCASSPRRGPEGEAFFGQGTRLTVV.

V gene TRBV28 combines with J gene TRBJ1-1, with 7 bases matching TRBD1. V was clipped by 7 bases and J by 1 base; unmatched bases: 9. This CDR3 is built from 15 residues. Germline V gene data show CDR1 as MDHEN and CDR2 as SYDVKM. The CDR3 here is CASNPQGNENTEAFF. CDR3 coding DNA: TGTGCCAGCAACCCACAGGGGAATGAGAACACTGAAGCTTTCTTT.

The chain joins TRBV27 to TRBJ1-2, with D unclear. From germline, CDR1 is MNHEY and CDR2 SMNVEV (reference sequence). The CDR3 is 15 residues long. V was pared by 3 bases and J by 8 bases, with 19 bases between. The CDR3 DNA reads as TGTGCCAGCAGTTTGAGGAGGACGGCTGACGCGGGCTACACCTTC. Its translation: CASSLRRTADAGYTF.

The CDR3 loop reads CASSPGGRDTEAFF. The CDR3 DNA reads TGCGCCAGCAGCCCCGGAGGGAGGGACACTGAAGCTTTCTTT. The chain carries TRBV4-3 and TRBJ1-1; the D is unclear. CDR1 and CDR2 from the germline V gene are LGHNA and YSLEER. This CDR3 region has 14 residues. Trimming pared 4 bases from V and 3 bases from J, leaving 12 bases between.

The chain employs TRBV27 and TRBJ2-3; 7 nucleotides align to TRBD1. Germline V gene lookup returns CDR1 MNHEY and CDR2 SMNVEV (reference sequence). Trimming at V came to 4 bases and at J to 11 bases, leaving 18 bases not matched to a gene. CDR3 length equals 16 residues. CDR3 DNA: TGTGCCAGCAGTTGCCCGAACAGGGGAAGCCCAACGCGGCAGTATTTT. It specifies CASSCPNRGSPTRQYF.

The chain couples TRBV27 to TRBJ1-2, with D possibly matching TRBD1 (5 bases). The CDR3 loop spans 15 amino acids. Germline V lookup: CDR1 MNHEY, CDR2 SMNVEV (reference sequence). With 0 bases removed from V and 3 bases from J, the gap between germline ends came to 11 bases. The CDR3 DNA sequence: TGTGCCAGCAGTTTATCGAAGGGGAATGACTATGGCTACACCTTC. Residues: CASSLSKGNDYGYTF.